This T cell receptor (beta chain) appears in the sequencing data of a study of shared clonotypes between healthy human individuals. V was cut by 0 bases and J by 0 bases, with 12 bases left in between. Germline V CDR1 and CDR2: SGHNT, YYREEE (reference sequence). The CDR3 spans 16 residues. About this clone: Other DNA sequences in this specimen translate into the identical CDR3.

Sequencing was performed with immunoSEQ multiplex PCR; in TCRdb, only in-frame clones are kept and a portion is missing. The repertoire consists of about 2.3 million clones, with approximately 95% occurring once and the leading ten covering 0.35% to 0.45%. This clonotype was obtained from a man younger than 30 in good health. Some clones in this sample may be carry-over from other donors' samples. The sequenced sample was naive CD4+ T cells from PBMCs. The sample's subset: CD45RA+ positively selected. The chain links TRBV5-4 to TRBJ1-1; a possible D gene is TRBD1 (5 bases). The chain's CDR3 is CASSLGGTGMNTEAFF. The CDR3 DNA follows: TGTGCCAGCAGCTTGGGAGGGACGGGCATGAACACTGAAGCTTTCTTT.